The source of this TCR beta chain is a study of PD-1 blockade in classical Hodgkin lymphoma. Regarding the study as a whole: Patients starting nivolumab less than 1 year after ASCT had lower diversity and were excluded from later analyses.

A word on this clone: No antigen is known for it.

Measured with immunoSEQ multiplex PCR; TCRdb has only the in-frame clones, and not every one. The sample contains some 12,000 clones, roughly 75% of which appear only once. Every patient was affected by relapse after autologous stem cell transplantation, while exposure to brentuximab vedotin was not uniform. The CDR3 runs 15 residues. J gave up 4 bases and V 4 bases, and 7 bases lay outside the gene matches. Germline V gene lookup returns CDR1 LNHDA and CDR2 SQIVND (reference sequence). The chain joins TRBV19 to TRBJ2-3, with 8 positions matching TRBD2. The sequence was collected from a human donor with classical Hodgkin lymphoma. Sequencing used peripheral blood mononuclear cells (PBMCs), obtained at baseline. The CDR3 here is CASSTPGLVADTQYF. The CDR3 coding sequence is TGTGCCAGTAGTACCCCGGGACTAGTAGCAGATACGCAGTATTTT.